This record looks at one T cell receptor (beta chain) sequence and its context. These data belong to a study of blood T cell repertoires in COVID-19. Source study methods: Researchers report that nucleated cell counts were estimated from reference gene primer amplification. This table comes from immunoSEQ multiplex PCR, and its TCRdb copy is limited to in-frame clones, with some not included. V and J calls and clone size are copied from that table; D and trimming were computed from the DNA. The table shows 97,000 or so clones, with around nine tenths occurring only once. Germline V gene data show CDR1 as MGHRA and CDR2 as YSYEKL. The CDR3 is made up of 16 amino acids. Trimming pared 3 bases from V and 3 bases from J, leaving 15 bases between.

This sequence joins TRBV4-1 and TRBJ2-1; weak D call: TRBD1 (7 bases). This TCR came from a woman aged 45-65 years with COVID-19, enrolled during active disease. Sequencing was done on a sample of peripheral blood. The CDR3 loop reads CASSQPRGEYYNEQFF. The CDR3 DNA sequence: TGCGCCAGCAGCCAGCCCAGGGGGGAGTACTACAATGAGCAGTTCTTC.